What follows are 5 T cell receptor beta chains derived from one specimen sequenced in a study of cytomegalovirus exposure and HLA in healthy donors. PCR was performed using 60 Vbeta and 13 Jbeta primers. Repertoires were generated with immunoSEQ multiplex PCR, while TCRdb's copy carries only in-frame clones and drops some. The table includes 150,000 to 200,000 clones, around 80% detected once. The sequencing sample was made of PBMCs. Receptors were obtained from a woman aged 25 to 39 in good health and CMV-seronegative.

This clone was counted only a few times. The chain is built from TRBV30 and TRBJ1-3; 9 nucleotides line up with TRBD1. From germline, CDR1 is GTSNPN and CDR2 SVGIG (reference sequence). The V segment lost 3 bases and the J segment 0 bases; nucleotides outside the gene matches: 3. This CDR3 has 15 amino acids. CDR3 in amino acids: CAWRGQGSSGNTIYF. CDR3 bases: TGTGCCTGGAGGGGACAGGGTAGCTCTGGAAACACCATATATTTT.

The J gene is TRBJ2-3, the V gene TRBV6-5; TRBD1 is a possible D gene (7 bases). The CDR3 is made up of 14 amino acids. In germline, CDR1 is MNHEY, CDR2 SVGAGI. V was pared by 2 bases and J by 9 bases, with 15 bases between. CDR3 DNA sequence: TGTGCCAGCAGTTACCAGGGGGGCGTAGACACGCAGTATTTT. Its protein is CASSYQGGVDTQYF.

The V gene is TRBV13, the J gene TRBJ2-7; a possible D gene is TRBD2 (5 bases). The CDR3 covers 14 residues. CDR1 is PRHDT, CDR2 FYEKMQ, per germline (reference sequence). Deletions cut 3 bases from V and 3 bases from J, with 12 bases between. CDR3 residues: CASSFLATRYEQYF. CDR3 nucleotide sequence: TGTGCCAGCAGCTTCTTAGCGACCCGCTACGAGCAGTACTTC.

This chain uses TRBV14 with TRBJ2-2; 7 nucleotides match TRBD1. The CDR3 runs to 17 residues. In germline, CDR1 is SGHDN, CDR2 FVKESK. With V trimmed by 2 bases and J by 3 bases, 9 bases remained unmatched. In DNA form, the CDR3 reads TGTGCCAGCAGCCAACCCCTTTCGACAGGGTACACCGGGGAGCTGTTTTTT. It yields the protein CASSQPLSTGYTGELFF.

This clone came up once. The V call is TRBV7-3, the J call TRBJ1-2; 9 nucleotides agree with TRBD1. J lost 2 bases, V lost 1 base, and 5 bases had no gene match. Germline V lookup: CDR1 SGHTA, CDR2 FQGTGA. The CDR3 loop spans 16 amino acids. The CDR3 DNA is TGTGCCAGCAGCTTAAATCCCGGGACAGGGAACTATGGCTACACCTTC. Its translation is CASSLNPGTGNYGYTF.